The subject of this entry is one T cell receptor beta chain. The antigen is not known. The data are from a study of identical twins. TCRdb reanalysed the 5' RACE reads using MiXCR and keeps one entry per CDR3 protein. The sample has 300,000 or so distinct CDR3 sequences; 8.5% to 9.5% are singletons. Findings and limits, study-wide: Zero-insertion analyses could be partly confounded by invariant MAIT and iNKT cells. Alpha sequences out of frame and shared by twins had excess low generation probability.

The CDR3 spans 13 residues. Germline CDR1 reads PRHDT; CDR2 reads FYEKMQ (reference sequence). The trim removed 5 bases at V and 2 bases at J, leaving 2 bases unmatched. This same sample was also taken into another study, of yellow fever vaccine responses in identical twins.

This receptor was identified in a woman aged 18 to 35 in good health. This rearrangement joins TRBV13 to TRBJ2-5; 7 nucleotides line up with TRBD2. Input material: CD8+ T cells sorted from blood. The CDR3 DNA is TGTGCCAGCAGCGGCGGGAGTCAAGAGACCCAGTACTTC. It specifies CASSGGSQETQYF. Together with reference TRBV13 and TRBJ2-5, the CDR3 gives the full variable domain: AAGVIQSPRHLIKEKRETATLKCYPIPRHDTVYWYQQGPGQDPQFLISFYEKMQSDKGSIPDRFSAQQFSDYHSELNMSSLELGDSALYFCASSGGSQETQYFGPGTRLLVL.